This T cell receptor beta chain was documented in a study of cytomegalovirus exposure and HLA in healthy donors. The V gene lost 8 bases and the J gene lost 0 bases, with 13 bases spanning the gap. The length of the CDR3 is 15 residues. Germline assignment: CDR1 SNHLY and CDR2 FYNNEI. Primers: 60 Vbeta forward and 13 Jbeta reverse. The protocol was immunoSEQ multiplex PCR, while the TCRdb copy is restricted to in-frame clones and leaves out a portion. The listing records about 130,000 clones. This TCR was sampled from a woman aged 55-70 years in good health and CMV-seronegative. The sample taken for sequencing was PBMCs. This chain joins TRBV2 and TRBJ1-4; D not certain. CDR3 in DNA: TGTGCCAGCGGGCACAAAAAGACAACTAATGAAAAACTGTTTTTT. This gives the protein CASGHKKTTNEKLFF.